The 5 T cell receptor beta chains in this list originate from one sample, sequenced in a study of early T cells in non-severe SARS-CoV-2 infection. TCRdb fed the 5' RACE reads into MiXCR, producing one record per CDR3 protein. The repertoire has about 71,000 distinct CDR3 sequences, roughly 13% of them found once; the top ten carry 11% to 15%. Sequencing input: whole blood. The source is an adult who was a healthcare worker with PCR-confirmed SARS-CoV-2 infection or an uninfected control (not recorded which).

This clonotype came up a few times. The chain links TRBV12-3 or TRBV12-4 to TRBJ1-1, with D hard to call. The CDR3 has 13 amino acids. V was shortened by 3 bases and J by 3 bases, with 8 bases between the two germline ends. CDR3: CASSFSIHTEAFF. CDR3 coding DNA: TGTGCCAGCAGTTTTTCTATACACACTGAAGCTTTCTTT.

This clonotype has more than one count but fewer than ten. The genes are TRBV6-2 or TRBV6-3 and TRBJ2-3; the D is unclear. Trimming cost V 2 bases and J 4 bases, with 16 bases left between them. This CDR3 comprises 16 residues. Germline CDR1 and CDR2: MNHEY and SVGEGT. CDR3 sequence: CASSYPRRAMPDTQYF. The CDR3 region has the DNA TGTGCCAGCAGTTACCCCCGCCGGGCGATGCCAGATACGCAGTATTTT.

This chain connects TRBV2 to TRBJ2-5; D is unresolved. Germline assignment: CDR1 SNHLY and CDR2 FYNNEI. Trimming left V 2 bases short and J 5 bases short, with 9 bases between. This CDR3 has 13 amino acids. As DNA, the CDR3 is TGTGCCAGCAGTGAATATAAGCTGGAGACCCAGTACTTC. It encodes CASSEYKLETQYF.

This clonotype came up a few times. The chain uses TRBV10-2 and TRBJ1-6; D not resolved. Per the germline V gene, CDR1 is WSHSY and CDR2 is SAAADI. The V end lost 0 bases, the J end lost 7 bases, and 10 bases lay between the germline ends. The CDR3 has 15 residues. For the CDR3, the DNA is TGCGCCAGCAGTGAGTCGAGGCAGTTAAATTCACCCCTCCACTTT. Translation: CASSESRQLNSPLHF.

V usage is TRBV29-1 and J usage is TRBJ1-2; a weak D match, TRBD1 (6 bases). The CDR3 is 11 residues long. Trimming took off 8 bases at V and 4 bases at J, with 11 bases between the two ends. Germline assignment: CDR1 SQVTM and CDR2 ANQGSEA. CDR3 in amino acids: CSSGTLYGYTF. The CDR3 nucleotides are TGCAGCTCCGGGACACTCTATGGCTACACCTTC.